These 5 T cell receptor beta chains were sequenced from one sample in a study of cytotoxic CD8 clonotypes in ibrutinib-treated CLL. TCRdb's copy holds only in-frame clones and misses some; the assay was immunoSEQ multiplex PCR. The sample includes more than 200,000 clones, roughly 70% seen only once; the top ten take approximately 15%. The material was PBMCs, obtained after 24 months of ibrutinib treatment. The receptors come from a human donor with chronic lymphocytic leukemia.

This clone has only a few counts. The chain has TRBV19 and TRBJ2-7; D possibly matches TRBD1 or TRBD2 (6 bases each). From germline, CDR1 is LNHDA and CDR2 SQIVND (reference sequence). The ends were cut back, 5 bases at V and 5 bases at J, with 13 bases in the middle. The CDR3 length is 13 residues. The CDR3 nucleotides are TGTGCCAGTAGTCGAGGGGGGCCCAACGAGCAGTACTTC. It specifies CASSRGGPNEQYF.

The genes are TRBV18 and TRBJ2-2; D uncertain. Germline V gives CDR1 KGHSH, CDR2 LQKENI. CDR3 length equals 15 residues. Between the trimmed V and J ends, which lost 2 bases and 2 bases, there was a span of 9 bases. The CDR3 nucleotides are TGTGCCAGCTCACCAACAGAATTAAACACCGGGGAGCTGTTTTTT. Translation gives CASSPTELNTGELFF.

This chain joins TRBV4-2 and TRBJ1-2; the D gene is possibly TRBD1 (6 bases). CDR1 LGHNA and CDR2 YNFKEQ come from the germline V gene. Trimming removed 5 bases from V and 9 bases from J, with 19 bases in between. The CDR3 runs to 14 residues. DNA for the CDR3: TGTGCCAGCAGCTACCAGGGCCAGGGGATTAGCTACACCTTC. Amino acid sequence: CASSYQGQGISYTF.

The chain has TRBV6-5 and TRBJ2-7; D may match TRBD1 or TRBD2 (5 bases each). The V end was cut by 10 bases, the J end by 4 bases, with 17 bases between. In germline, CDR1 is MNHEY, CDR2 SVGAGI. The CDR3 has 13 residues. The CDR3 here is CANSEGTVYEQYF. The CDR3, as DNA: TGTGCCAACTCAGAGGGGACGGTGTACGAGCAGTACTTC.

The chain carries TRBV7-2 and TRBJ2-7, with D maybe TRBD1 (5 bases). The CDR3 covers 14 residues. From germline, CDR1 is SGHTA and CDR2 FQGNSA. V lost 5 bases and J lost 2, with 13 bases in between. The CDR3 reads CASSPRQNPYEQYF. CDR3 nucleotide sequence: TGTGCCAGCAGCCCCCGACAGAATCCCTACGAGCAGTACTTC.